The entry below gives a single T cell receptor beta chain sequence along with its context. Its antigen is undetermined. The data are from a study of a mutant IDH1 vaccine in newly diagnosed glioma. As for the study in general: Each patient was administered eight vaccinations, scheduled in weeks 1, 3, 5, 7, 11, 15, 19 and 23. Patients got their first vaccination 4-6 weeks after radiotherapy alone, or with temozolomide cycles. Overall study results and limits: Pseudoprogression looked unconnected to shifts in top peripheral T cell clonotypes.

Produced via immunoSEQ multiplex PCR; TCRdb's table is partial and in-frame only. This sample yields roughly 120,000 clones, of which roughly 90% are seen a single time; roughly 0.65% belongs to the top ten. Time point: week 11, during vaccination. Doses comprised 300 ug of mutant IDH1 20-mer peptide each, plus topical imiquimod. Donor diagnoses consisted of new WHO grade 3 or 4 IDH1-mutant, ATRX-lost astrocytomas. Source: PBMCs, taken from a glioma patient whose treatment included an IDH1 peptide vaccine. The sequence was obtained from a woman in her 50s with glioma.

This CDR3 reads CASSSSGRYGYTF. The CDR3 nucleotides read TGTGCCAGCAGCTCTTCGGGCCGCTATGGCTACACCTTC. This rearrangement joins TRBV11-2 to TRBJ1-2, with D hard to call. Germline lookup yields CDR1 SGHAT and CDR2 FQNNGV. The CDR3 is 13 residues long. Trimming removed 4 bases from V and 4 bases from J, with 10 bases in between. The entire variable domain, with the rest obtained from reference TRBV11-2 and TRBJ1-2, is as follows: EAGVAQSPRYKIIEKRQSVAFWCNPISGHATLYWYQQILGQGPKLLIQFQNNGVVDDSQLPKDRFSAERLKGVDSTLKIQPAKLEDSAVYLCASSSSGRYGYTFGSGTRLTVV.